The 32 T cell receptor beta chains below all came from one sample that was sequenced in a study of blood T cell repertoires in COVID-19. The method was immunoSEQ multiplex PCR; TCRdb's version includes in-frame clones alone and lacks a portion of them. This table holds some 180,000 clones, 82% found once. The specimen sequenced was PBMCs or T cells enriched from blood (not recorded which). These receptors were collected from an older woman with acute COVID-19.

This rearrangement joins TRBV7-8 to TRBJ1-1; 9 nucleotides match TRBD1. Germline V lookup: CDR1 SGHVS, CDR2 FQNEAQ. With V trimmed by 5 bases and J by 2 bases, 3 bases remained unmatched. This CDR3 comprises 14 residues. For the CDR3, the DNA is TGTGCCAGCAGCCCGGACAGGGGTAACACTGAAGCTTTCTTT. It encodes CASSPDRGNTEAFF.

V and J are TRBV30 and TRBJ1-4; D is undetermined. The germline V gene has CDR1 GTSNPN and CDR2 SVGIG (reference sequence). This CDR3 is built from 13 residues. V was pared by 0 bases and J by 8 bases, with 10 bases between. The CDR3 reads CAWSVQIREKLFF. The CDR3 DNA reads TGTGCCTGGAGTGTACAGATACGAGAAAAACTGTTTTTT.

This clone was seen only once. This chain connects TRBV7-2 to TRBJ2-5; 10 nucleotides align to TRBD1. Germline loops: CDR1 SGHTA, CDR2 FQGNSA. The CDR3 is 15 amino acids. V shed 5 bases, J shed 4 bases, and the junction held 7 bases outside the gene matches. The chain's CDR3 is CASSGRTGGRETQYF. CDR3 coding DNA: TGTGCCAGCAGCGGTAGGACAGGGGGTAGAGAGACCCAGTACTTC.

The rearrangement joins TRBV5-1 to TRBJ2-7; TRBD1 agrees at 10 bases. V shed 4 bases, J shed 4 bases, and the junction held 8 bases outside the gene matches. Germline-derived CDR1 and CDR2 are SGHRS and YFSETQ. The CDR3 runs to 15 residues. The CDR3 here is CASSPGQGGTYEQYF. In DNA, the CDR3 is TGCGCCAGCAGCCCCGGACAGGGGGGAACTTACGAGCAGTACTTC.

The rearrangement joins TRBV27 to TRBJ1-4; TRBD1 might be the D (5 bases). The CDR3 has 14 amino acids. The ends were cut back, 7 bases at V and 11 bases at J, with 20 bases in the middle. CDR1 and CDR2 from the germline V gene are MNHEY and SMNVEV (reference sequence). DNA of the CDR3: TGTGCCAGCACCTGGGGGGACGGAAGAGGGAAACTGTTTTTT. This encodes CASTWGDGRGKLFF.

The chain carries TRBV19 and TRBJ2-1; D unclear. The CDR3 consists of 16 residues. V was trimmed by 0 bases and J by 6 bases, leaving 15 bases between them. Germline-derived CDR1 and CDR2 are LNHDA and SQIVND (reference sequence). The CDR3: CASSIDLIGRLNEQFF. The CDR3 DNA is TGTGCCAGTAGTATAGATCTGATCGGCAGGCTCAATGAGCAGTTCTTC.

This clone has just a few counts. J is TRBJ1-5 and V is TRBV7-8; 8 bases line up with TRBD1. The CDR3 sequence is 15 residues long. Per the germline V gene, CDR1 is SGHVS and CDR2 is FQNEAQ. V lost 4 bases to trimming and J lost 2 bases; unmatched junction nucleotides: 4. The CDR3 region is CASSSGQGGNQPQHF. CDR3 bases: TGTGCCAGCAGCTCCGGACAGGGAGGCAATCAGCCCCAGCATTTT. The complete variable domain, with remaining parts taken from reference TRBV7-8 and TRBJ1-5, reads GAGVSQSPRYKVAKRGQDVALRCDPISGHVSLFWYQQALGQGPEFLTYFQNEAQLDKSGLPSDRFFAERPEGSVSTLKIQRTQQEDSAVYLCASSSGQGGNQPQHFGDGTRLSIL.

J is TRBJ1-1 and V is TRBV19, with TRBD1 identical over 12 bases. The CDR3 covers 16 residues. J lost 1 base, V lost 9 bases, and 9 bases had no gene match. Germline loops: CDR1 LNHDA, CDR2 SQIVND (reference sequence). The chain's CDR3 is CASRDRGQIGNTEAFF. For the CDR3, the DNA is TGTGCCAGCCGGGACAGGGGGCAGATCGGGAACACTGAAGCTTTCTTT.

V is TRBV28 and J is TRBJ1-2; D call uncertain. The CDR3 contains 15 residues. Germline loops: CDR1 MDHEN, CDR2 SYDVKM. V lost 3 bases and J lost 0, with 11 bases in between. The CDR3 sequence: CASSFPHGANYGYTF. The CDR3 region has the DNA TGTGCCAGCAGTTTCCCCCACGGTGCTAACTATGGCTACACCTTC.

The rearrangement links TRBV11-3 to TRBJ2-7; 13 bases line up with TRBD2. The CDR3 extends over 17 amino acids. V lost 3 bases, J lost 3 bases, and 8 bases stayed unmatched. Per germline, CDR1 SGHNT and CDR2 YENEEA. The CDR3 DNA follows: TGTGCCAGCAGCTTTAGGACTAGCGGGGGCCACTTCTACGAGCAGTACGTC. Translation: CASSFRTSGGHFYEQYV.

This clone was recorded once. This rearrangement joins TRBV5-3 to TRBJ2-1; a weak D match, TRBD2 (5 bases). TRBV5-3 is an ORF, and what it does is uncertain. With 0 bases removed from V and 4 bases from J, the gap between germline ends came to 20 bases. The length of the CDR3 is 18 residues. CDR3 loop: CARSLAFSAEREYNEQFF. The CDR3 region has the DNA TGTGCCAGAAGCTTGGCTTTTTCGGCGGAACGGGAATACAATGAGCAGTTCTTC.

The chain employs TRBV28 and TRBJ1-3; 7 nucleotides align to TRBD1. This CDR3 region has 14 residues. V lost 7 bases to trimming and J lost 1 base; unmatched junction nucleotides: 4. Germline CDR1 MDHEN, CDR2 SYDVKM. Here the CDR3 reads CASNQQGSGNTIYF. The CDR3 nucleotides are TGTGCCAGCAACCAACAGGGGTCTGGAAACACCATATATTTT. The complete variable domain, with remaining parts taken from reference TRBV28 and TRBJ1-3, reads DVKVTQSSRYLVKRTGEKVFLECVQDMDHENMFWYRQDPGLGLRLIYFSYDVKMKEKGDIPEGYSVSREKKERFSLILESASTNQTSMYLCASNQQGSGNTIYFGEGSWLTVV.

The chain uses TRBV5-6 and TRBJ1-5; D is unclear. V was shortened by 4 bases and J by 2 bases, with 16 bases between the two germline ends. Germline loops: CDR1 SGHDT, CDR2 YYEEEE. This CDR3 spans 16 amino acids. CDR3 coding DNA: TGTGCCAGCAGCACAACCCTCCTGGTGGGCAATCAGCCCCAGCATTTT. This sequence encodes CASSTTLLVGNQPQHF.

The chain links TRBV21-1 to TRBJ2-3; TRBD2 is the table's D call, not checked against the DNA. TRBV21-1 is a pseudogene locus. The CDR3 totals 15 residues. In nucleotides, the CDR3 is TGTGCCAGCAGCAAATTTTCGGTATTCACAGATACGCAGTATTTT. It encodes CASSKFSVFTDTQYF.

The rearrangement links TRBV6-2 or TRBV6-3 to TRBJ2-1; no firm D call. Trimming shortened V by 6 bases and J by 1 base, and 10 bases separated the two germline ends. This CDR3 contains 14 residues. Germline lookup yields CDR1 MNHEY and CDR2 SVGEGT. The CDR3 sequence: CASSPVRSYNEQFF. DNA of the CDR3: TGTGCCAGCAGCCCCGTTCGGTCCTACAATGAGCAGTTCTTC.

V usage is TRBV6-2 or TRBV6-3 and J usage is TRBJ1-3, with D possibly TRBD1 on 6 matching bases. Germline CDR1 is MNHEY and CDR2 is SVGEGT. Deletions cut 2 bases from V and 5 bases from J, with 16 bases between. CDR3 length: 16 amino acids. This CDR3 reads CASSYLPGTLRNTIYF. The DNA for the CDR3 is TGTGCCAGCAGTTACCTGCCTGGGACACTGCGAAACACCATATATTTT.

The chain uses TRBV19 and TRBJ1-5; weak D call: TRBD1 (5 bases). CDR1 is LNHDA and CDR2 is SQIVND in the germline V gene (reference sequence). Trimming took off 3 bases at V and 2 bases at J, with 17 bases between the two ends. The CDR3 contains 17 residues. The CDR3 sequence is CASSIGTTDARNQPQHF. The CDR3 coding sequence is TGTGCCAGTAGTATCGGAACGACAGACGCCCGCAATCAGCCCCAGCATTTT.

V gene TRBV30 combines with J gene TRBJ1-1; D perhaps matches TRBD1 (5 bases). CDR3 size: 11 residues. Germline CDR1 and CDR2: GTSNPN and SVGIG (reference sequence). V lost 5 bases, J lost 6 bases, and 10 bases lay in between. CDR3 residues: CAWRTSAEAFF. The CDR3 DNA is TGTGCCTGGCGGACATCGGCTGAAGCTTTCTTT.

V and J are TRBV7-2 and TRBJ2-7, with TRBD2 identical over 14 bases. The CDR3 has 16 amino acids. With V trimmed by 0 bases and J by 3 bases, 1 base remained unmatched. The germline CDR1 and CDR2 sequences are SGHTA and FQGNSA. The CDR3 loop is CASSLAGTSGSYEQYF. CDR3 DNA: TGTGCCAGCAGCTTAGCTGGGACTAGCGGGAGCTACGAGCAGTACTTC.

V usage is TRBV18 and J usage is TRBJ2-3; 9 bases agree with TRBD2. Germline loops: CDR1 KGHSH, CDR2 LQKENI. This CDR3 is 16 amino acids long. V lost 2 bases and J lost 2; bases outside the gene matches: 5. The CDR3 loop reads CASSPFSGGNTDTQYF. Here the CDR3 DNA reads TGTGCCAGCTCACCATTTAGCGGGGGTAACACAGATACGCAGTATTTT.

V and J are TRBV5-4 and TRBJ1-4; 9 nucleotides align to TRBD1. V lost 4 bases and J lost 5; bases outside the gene matches: 6. The CDR3 sequence is 15 residues long. Germline V gives CDR1 SGHNT, CDR2 YYREEE (reference sequence). The CDR3 DNA is TGTGCCAGCAGCAGAGGACAGGGGCGGAATGAAAAACTGTTTTTT. Translating gives CASSRGQGRNEKLFF. Using reference TRBV5-4 and TRBJ1-4 for the parts outside the CDR3, the full variable domain is ETGVTQSPTHLIKTRGQQVTLRCSSQSGHNTVSWYQQALGQGPQFIFQYYREEENGRGNFPPRFSGLQFPNYSSELNVNALELDDSALYLCASSRGQGRNEKLFFGSGTQLSVL.

The chain carries TRBV5-1 and TRBJ2-7; D is uncertain. V lost 3 bases and J lost 3, with 13 bases in between. The CDR3 length is 14 residues. Germline V CDR1 and CDR2: SGHRS, YFSETQ. CDR3 bases: TGCGCCAGCAGCTCTAAGATCCCCCGCTACGAGCAGTACGTC. It translates to CASSSKIPRYEQYV.

This clone has only one observation. The gene calls are TRBV5-8 and TRBJ1-2; TRBD1 is a possible D gene (5 bases). The CDR3 runs to 16 residues. CDR1 and CDR2 (germline): SGHTS, YDEGEE. V was shortened by 6 bases and J by 2 bases, with 20 bases between the two germline ends. The CDR3, as DNA: TGTGCCAGCACCTCCCCGGGTGGGGCACGAAACTATGGCTACACCTTC. Its translation is CASTSPGGARNYGYTF.

This rearrangement joins TRBV4-3 to TRBJ1-2, with 8 positions matching TRBD1. V was clipped by 4 bases and J by 8 bases; unmatched bases: 12. The germline CDR1 and CDR2 sequences are LGHNA and YSLEER. The CDR3 sequence is 15 residues long. This chain's CDR3 is CASSLSGGQVRGYTF. The CDR3 DNA is TGCGCCAGCAGCCTATCGGGGGGACAGGTTCGCGGCTACACCTTC.

The chain recombines TRBV5-1 with TRBJ1-6, with TRBD1 identical over 7 bases. The germline gives CDR1 SGHRS, CDR2 YFSETQ. Germline trimming cut 0 bases from V and 7 bases from J; bases unmatched to any gene: 4. The CDR3 loop spans 15 amino acids. This CDR3 reads CASSLDAQGNSPLHF. The CDR3 nucleotides read TGCGCCAGCAGCTTGGATGCACAGGGGAATTCACCCCTCCACTTT.

The CDR3 DNA reads TGTGCCAGCAGCCGAGAGGACAGGGCGGGTGAGCAGTACTTC. Translating it yields CASSREDRAGEQYF. The V gene is TRBV3-1 (or the pseudogene TRBV3-2), the J gene TRBJ2-7; the match to TRBD1 covers 8 bases. The CDR3 has 14 residues. The J segment lost 7 bases and the V segment lost 4 bases, leaving 9 bases of the junction unmatched. The V gene's germline CDR1 is LGHDT and CDR2 YNNKEL (reference sequence).

This chain joins TRBV5-6 and TRBJ2-1, with D possibly TRBD2 on 5 matching bases. The germline CDR1 and CDR2 sequences are SGHDT and YYEEEE. The CDR3 runs 13 residues. Trimming stripped 4 bases from V and 7 bases from J, with 12 bases between. CDR3 sequence: CASSPSWENEQFF. DNA of the CDR3: TGTGCCAGCAGCCCGTCCTGGGAGAATGAGCAGTTCTTC.

The chain is built from TRBV18 and TRBJ1-2; no clear D gene. This CDR3 is built from 12 residues. Looked up from germline, CDR1 is KGHSH and CDR2 is LQKENI. Trimming stripped 6 bases from V and 6 bases from J, with 11 bases between. The CDR3 is CASSATVNGYTF. The DNA for the CDR3 is TGTGCCAGCTCTGCAACAGTCAATGGCTACACCTTC.

The V gene is TRBV6-5, the J gene TRBJ2-7; perhaps TRBD1 as D (5 bases). The V and J ends lost 5 bases and 3 bases respectively, with 11 bases between them. Germline V gene lookup returns CDR1 MNHEY and CDR2 SVGAGI. The length of the CDR3 is 13 residues. The CDR3, as DNA: TGTGCCAGCAGTACAGGACACCGCTACGAGCAGTACTTC. This codes for CASSTGHRYEQYF.

Details on this clone: Other DNA variants within this sample encode the same CDR3. J is TRBJ2-2 and V is TRBV29-1, with TRBD2 identical over 8 bases. Germline values: CDR1 SQVTM, CDR2 ANQGSEA. Trimming cost V 6 bases and J 2 bases; bases outside gene matches: 5. This CDR3 contains 14 residues. CDR3 amino acids: CSVGLAANTGELFF. DNA of the CDR3: TGCAGCGTAGGACTAGCTGCAAACACCGGGGAGCTGTTTTTT.

V and J are TRBV10-3 and TRBJ2-1, with TRBD2 matching 7 bases. This CDR3 is built from 14 residues. Germline values: CDR1 ENHRY, CDR2 SYGVKD. Trimming at V came to 3 bases and at J to 5 bases, leaving 4 bases not matched to a gene. DNA of the CDR3: TGTGCCATCAGTGAAAGGCTAGCGGACAATGAGCAGTTCTTC. Protein product: CAISERLADNEQFF.

This chain links TRBV2 with TRBJ1-1, with 7 bases fitting TRBD1. Trimming removed 7 bases from V and 5 bases from J; junction bases left unmatched: 10. CDR1 and CDR2 (germline): SNHLY, FYNNEI. The CDR3 runs to 14 residues. This CDR3 reads CASNKAGGETEAFF. For the CDR3, the DNA is TGTGCCAGCAACAAGGCAGGGGGTGAAACTGAAGCTTTCTTT.